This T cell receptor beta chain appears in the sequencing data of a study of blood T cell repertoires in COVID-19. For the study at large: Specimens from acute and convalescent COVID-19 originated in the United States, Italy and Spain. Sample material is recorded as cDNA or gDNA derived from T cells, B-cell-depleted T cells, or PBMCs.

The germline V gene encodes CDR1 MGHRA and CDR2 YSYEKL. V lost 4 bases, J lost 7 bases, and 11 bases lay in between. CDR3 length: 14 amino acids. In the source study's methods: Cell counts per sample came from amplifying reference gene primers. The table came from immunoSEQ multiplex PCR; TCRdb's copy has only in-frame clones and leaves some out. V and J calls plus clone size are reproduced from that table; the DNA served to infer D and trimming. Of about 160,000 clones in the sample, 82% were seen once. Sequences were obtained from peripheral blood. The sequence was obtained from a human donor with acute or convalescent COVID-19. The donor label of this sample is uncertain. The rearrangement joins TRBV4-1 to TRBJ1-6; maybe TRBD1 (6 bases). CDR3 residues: CASSLTGNNSPLHF. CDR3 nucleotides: TGCGCCAGCAGCCTAACAGGGAACAATTCACCCCTCCACTTT.